The TCR beta chain under discussion was sequenced for a study of HIV-infected patients and healthy controls (dated by TCRdb to the mid-2010s). Notes on the research overall: Whether deep TCR repertoire sequencing of small blood samples from HIV patients could capture immune perturbation and reconstitution was tested in the study.

For this clonotype: No antigen is known for it. No base qualities exist here, and no much larger clone lies one base off it.

Since whole blood was used without any cell fractionation, the repertoire reflected all peripheral T cells in unsorted form. As controls, about nine uninfected healthy donors were sampled, and a few of those donors gave samples twice, around 14 weeks apart. For RNA extraction, around 2.5 ml of peripheral blood was drawn into Tempus tubes. Residual genomic DNA was removed with the TURBO-DNase kit and globin mRNA was depleted with GLOBINclear. Reverse transcription of 500 ng RNA was performed with SuperScript III using primers directed against the alpha and beta constant regions. Alpha and beta chain libraries were generated separately via chain-specific third strand synthesis with multiplexing indices. The protocol used a single primer pair to amplify all rearrangements within a chain, which avoided primer bias, and attached molecular barcodes to each cDNA molecule. Purified cDNA was ligated with T4 RNA Ligase 1 onto a 5' RACE adapter bearing a random hexamer and the SP2 sequencing primer site. With slow temperature ramps used to favor optimal annealing, second strand synthesis was primed from the SP2 site with Phusion polymerase. Two random hexamer sequences, both added before amplification and joined together, made up the 12-nucleotide barcode of each molecule. A short first PCR added P5 and P7 adapter elements plus a second index, followed by a roughly 25-cycle amplification PCR with P5s and P7 primers. The libraries went through about 27 PCR cycles in total, were quantified on a Qubit, were sized on a Bioanalyzer, and were diluted to roughly 4 nM. The normalized libraries were sequenced on an Illumina MiSeq using 2 x 250 paired-end kits. MinElute columns were the means by which the reverse transcription reactions were cleaned up, and the reactions were eluted into about 10 ul Tris-Cl. Adapter ligations ran for around 25 hours at 16 degrees C and were afterwards cleaned with AMPure XP beads at a 1:1 ratio. The paper's processing steps were these. A modified Decombinator processed the demultiplexed FASTQ files and output V, J, insert and barcode information. Sequences sharing a barcode but differing from the dominant sequence were discarded as errors, and barcodes clustered at Levenshtein distance 3 were counted to estimate original cDNA molecules. Downstream analyses used R packages ineq, vegan, igraph and RCytoscape, with IMGT nomenclature and CDR3 definitions. V gene usage was calculated across distinct sequences, with every TCR tallied a single time to avoid skew from clonal expansion. Unique CDR3 amino acid sequences within a donor were connected in similarity networks whenever two sequences differed by a single Levenshtein edit. In the repertoires, a search was made for a compiled set of published HIV-specific CDR3s (roughly 92 alpha, approximately 700 beta) and CMV-specific CDR3s (under 14 alpha, approximately 250 beta). Lower sequence numbers were not the cause of the decreased diversity in patients, as random subsampling to size-matched repertoires showed. TCRdb handled the public reads itself, with Q25 trimming in fastp and clone calling in MiXCR, and kept productive beta chains. Each CDR3 protein appears once, grouped with its most common genes and DNA. TCRdb's processing, not the authors' own work, is the source of the V and J calls. Present in this sample are 15,000 to 20,000 distinct CDR3 sequences, over 7% of which were seen just once. The ten largest account for about 2.5% of the sample.

The germline V gene encodes CDR1 SGHTA and CDR2 FQGNSA. The CDR3 goes from the cysteine to the phenylalanine over 13 residues. The kept DNA is CDR3 alone, 39 bases in frame from the first base. V was cut back by 6 bases and J by 3 bases, leaving a gap of 11 bases between them. Beyond this particular receptor, the publication reports: More CDR3s were shared between individuals among healthy controls than among HIV+ patients, as measured by Jaccard index and by the count of highly shared sequences. Eight alpha and eight beta V genes showed significantly different mean usage between HIV-infected patients and controls. The observed differences in diversity were not explained by the slight differences in age and sex profiles between the study cohorts. HIV-associated CDR3s exhibited a significant reduction in frequency during therapy, whereas CMV-associated CDR3s exhibited no significant change, although the majority increased in frequency. Oligoclonality may be reflected in the significantly higher mean Gini indices of HIV-infected repertoires compared with controls. The dynamics of distinct T-cell subpopulations could not be separated, and sequencing depth was restricted, because whole blood was used. MAIT cell alpha-chain CDR3s were present at high frequency in healthy controls but severely depleted in HIV+ repertoires. Compared with untreated HIV+ repertoires, healthy control repertoires had roughly threefold more distinct CDR3s and higher Shannon diversity. Processing was restricted to sixteen HIV-infected individuals, which the authors judged to be a major constraint on the generalizability of the findings. Rare events from HIV-infected data received too much weight under size-matching, and comparisons were complicated by unequal numbers of distinct sequences between patients and controls. In HIV-infected patients, the apparent post-therapy recovery of the Gini index was not replicated in size-matched repertoire data. In the study, no determination of donor HLA types was made. Pairing of alpha and beta chains was not determined in the samples.

The sequence came from an adult in good health. Sequences were obtained from blood. The rearranged segments are TRBV7-2 and TRBJ1-1, with TRBD1 perhaps the D gene, on 6 matching bases. The CDR3 loop reads CASSLDRDTEAFF. The sequenced DNA is TGTGCCAGCAGTTTGGACAGAGACACTGAAGCTTTCTTT.